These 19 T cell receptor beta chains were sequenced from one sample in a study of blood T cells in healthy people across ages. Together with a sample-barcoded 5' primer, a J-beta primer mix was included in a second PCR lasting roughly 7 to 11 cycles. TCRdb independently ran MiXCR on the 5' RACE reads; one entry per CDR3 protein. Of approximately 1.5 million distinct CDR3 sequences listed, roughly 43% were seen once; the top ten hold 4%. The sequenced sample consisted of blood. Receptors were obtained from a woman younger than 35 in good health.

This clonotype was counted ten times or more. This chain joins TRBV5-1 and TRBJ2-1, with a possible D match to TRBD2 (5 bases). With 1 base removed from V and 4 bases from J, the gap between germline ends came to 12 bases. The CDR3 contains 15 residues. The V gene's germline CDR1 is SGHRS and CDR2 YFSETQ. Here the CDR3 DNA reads TGCGCCAGCAGCTTGCCCACTAGTGGATACAATGAGCAGTTCTTC. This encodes CASSLPTSGYNEQFF.

Written as DNA, the CDR3 is TGTGCCAGCAGTGTACAGGGGGCTAGCGCTGAAGCTTTCTTT. This encodes CASSVQGASAEAFF. This rearrangement joins TRBV7-8 to TRBJ1-1; the match to TRBD1 covers 9 bases. V dropped 6 bases and J dropped 6; count of bases not matched to a gene: 8. CDR3 length: 14 residues. Germline lookup yields CDR1 SGHVS and CDR2 FQNEAQ.

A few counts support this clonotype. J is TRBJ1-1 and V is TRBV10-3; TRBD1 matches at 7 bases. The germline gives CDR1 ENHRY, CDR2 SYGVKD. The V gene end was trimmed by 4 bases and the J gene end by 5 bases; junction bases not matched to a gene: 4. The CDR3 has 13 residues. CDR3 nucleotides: TGTGCCATCAGTGGACAGGGATTAACTGAAGCTTTCTTT. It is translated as CAISGQGLTEAFF.

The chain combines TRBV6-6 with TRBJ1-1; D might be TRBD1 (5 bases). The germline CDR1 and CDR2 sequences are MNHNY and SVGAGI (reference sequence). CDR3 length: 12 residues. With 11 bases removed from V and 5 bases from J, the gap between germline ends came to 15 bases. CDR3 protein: CAGLRAWTEAFF. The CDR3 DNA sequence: TGTGCCGGCCTCAGGGCCTGGACTGAAGCTTTCTTT.

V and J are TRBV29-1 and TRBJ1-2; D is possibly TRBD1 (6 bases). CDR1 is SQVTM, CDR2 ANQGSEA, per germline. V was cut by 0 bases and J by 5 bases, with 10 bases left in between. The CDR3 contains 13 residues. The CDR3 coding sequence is TGCAGCGTTGAAGAGGGGGCTCAATATGGCTACACCTTC. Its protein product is CSVEEGAQYGYTF.

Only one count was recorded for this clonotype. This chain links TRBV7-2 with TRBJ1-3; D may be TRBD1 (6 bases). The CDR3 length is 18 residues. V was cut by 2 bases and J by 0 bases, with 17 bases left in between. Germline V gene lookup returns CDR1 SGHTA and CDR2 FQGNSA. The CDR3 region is CASSLRATRQVSGNTIYF. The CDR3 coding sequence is TGTGCCAGCAGCTTAAGGGCAACACGACAGGTCTCTGGAAACACCATATATTTT.

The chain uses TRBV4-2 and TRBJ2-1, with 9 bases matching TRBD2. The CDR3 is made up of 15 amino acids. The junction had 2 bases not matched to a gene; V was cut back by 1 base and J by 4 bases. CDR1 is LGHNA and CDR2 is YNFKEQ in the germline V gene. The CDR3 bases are TGTGCCAGCAGCCAAGTGACTAGCGGTTACAATGAGCAGTTCTTC. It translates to CASSQVTSGYNEQFF.

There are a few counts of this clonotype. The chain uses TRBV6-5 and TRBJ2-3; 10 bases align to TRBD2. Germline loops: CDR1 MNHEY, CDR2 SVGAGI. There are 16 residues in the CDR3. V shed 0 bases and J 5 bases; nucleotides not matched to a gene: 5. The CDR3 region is CASSYSIAGGRDTQYF. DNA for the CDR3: TGTGCCAGCAGTTACTCCATAGCGGGGGGTCGAGATACGCAGTATTTT.

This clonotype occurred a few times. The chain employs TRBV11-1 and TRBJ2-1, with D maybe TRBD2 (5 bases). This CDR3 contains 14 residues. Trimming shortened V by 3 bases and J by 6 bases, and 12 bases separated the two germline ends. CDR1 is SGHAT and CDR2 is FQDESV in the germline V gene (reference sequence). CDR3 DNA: TGTGCCAGCAGCTTCGGGATAGGTTTCAATGAGCAGTTCTTC. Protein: CASSFGIGFNEQFF. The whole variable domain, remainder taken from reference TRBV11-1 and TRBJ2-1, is EAEVAQSPRYKITEKSQAVAFWCDPISGHATLYWYRQILGQGPELLVQFQDESVVDDSQLPKDRFSAERLKGVDSTLKIQPAELGDSAMYLCASSFGIGFNEQFFGPGTRLTVL.

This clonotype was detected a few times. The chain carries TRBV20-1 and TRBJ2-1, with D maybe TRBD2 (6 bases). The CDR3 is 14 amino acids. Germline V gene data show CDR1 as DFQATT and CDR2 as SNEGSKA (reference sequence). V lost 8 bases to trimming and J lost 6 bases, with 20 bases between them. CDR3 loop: CSTNPPGGPNEQFF. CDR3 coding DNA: TGCAGTACCAATCCCCCTGGAGGGCCCAATGAGCAGTTCTTC.

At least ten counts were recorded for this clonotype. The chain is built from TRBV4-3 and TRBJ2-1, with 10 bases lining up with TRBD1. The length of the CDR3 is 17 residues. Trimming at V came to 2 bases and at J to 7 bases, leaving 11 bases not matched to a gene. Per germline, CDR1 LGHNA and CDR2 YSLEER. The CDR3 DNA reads TGCGCCAGCAGCCAATCCCGGACAGGGGGACTTGGAAATGAGCAGTTCTTC. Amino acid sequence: CASSQSRTGGLGNEQFF.

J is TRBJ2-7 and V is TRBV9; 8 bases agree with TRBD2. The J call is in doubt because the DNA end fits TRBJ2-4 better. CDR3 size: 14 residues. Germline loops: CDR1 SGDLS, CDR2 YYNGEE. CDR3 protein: CASEDTGGENIQYF. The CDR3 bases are TGTGCCAGCGAAGACACCGGGGGGGAAAACATTCAGTACTTC.

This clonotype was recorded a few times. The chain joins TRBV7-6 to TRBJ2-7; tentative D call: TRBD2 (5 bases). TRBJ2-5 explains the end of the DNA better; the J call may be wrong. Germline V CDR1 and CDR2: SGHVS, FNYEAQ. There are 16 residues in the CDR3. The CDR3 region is CASSLESSGYWETQYF. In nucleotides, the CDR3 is TGTGCCAGCAGCTTAGAGTCGTCGGGGTATTGGGAGACCCAGTACTTC.

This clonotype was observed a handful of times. CDR3 coding DNA: TGCAGTGCTGCCCGGACTAGCGGGATAACCGGGGAGCTGTTTTTT. As protein: CSAARTSGITGELFF. This chain connects TRBV20-1 to TRBJ2-2; 12 bases agree with TRBD2. V was pared by 5 bases and J by 5 bases, with 6 bases of the junction left unmatched. The CDR3 totals 15 residues. CDR1 is DFQATT, CDR2 SNEGSKA, per germline (reference sequence).

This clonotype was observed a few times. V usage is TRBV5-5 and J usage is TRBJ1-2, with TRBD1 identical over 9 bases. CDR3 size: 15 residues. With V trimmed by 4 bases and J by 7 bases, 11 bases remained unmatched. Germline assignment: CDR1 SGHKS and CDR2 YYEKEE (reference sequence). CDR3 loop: CASSPWTGERSGYTF. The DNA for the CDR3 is TGTGCCAGCAGCCCCTGGACAGGGGAAAGGAGTGGCTACACCTTC.

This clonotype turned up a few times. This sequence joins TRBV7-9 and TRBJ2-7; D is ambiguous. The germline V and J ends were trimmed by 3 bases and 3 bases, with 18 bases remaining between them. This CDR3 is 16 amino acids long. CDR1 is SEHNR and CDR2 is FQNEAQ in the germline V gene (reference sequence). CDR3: CASSFGPRFSGYEQYF. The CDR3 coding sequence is TGTGCCAGCAGCTTCGGTCCTAGGTTTTCAGGCTACGAGCAGTACTTC.

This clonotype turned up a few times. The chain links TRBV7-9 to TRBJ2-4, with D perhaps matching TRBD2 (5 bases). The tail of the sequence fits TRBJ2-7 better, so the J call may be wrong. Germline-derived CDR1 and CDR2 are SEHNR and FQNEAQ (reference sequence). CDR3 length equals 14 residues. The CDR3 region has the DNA TGTGCCAGCAGCTCCTACCGGGAAGGCTACGAGCAGTACTTC. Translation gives CASSSYREGYEQYF.

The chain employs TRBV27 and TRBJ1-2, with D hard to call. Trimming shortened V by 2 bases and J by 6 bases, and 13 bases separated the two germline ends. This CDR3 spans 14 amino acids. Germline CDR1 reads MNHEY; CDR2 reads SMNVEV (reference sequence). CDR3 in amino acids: CASSLLGPGHGYTF. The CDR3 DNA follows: TGTGCCAGCAGTTTACTAGGCCCGGGCCATGGCTACACCTTC.

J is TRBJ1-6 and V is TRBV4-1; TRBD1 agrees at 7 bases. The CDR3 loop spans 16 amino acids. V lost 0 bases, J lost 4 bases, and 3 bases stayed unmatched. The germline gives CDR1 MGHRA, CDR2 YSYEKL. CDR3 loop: CASSQEGTDYNSPLHF. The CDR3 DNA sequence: TGCGCCAGCAGCCAAGAGGGGACAGATTATAATTCACCCCTCCACTTT.